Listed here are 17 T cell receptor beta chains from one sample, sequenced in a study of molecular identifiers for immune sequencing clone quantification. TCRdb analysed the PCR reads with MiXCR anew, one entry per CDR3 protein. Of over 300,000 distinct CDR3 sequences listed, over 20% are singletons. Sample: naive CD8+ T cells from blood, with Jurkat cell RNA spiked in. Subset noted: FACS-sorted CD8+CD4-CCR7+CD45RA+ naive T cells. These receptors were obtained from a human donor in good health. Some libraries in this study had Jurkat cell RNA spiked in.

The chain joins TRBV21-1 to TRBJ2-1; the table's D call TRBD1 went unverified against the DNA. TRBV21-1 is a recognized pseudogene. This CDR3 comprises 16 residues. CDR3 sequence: CASSEPGPLSYNEQFF. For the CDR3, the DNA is TGTGCCAGCAGCGAACCCGGGCCCCTCTCCTACAATGAGCAGTTCTTC.

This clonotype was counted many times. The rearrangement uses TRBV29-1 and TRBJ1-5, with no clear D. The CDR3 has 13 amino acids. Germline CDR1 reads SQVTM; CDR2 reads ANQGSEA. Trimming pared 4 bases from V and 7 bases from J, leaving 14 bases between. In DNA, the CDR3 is TGCAGCGTTGGAACGGGCCCAGGACAGCCCCAGCATTTT. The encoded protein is CSVGTGPGQPQHF.

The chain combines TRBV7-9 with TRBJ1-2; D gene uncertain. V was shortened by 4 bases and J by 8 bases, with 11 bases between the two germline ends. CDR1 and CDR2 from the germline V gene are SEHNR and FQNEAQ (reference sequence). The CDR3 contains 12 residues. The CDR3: CASSSDTSGYTF. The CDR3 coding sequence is TGTGCCAGCAGCTCAGACACGTCAGGCTACACCTTC.

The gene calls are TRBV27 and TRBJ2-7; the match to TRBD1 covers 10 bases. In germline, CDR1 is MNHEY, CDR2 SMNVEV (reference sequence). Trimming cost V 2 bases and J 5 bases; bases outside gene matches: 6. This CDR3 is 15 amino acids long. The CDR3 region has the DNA TGTGCCAGCAGTTTAGGGACAGGGGTGAAGGACGAGCAGTACTTC. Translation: CASSLGTGVKDEQYF.

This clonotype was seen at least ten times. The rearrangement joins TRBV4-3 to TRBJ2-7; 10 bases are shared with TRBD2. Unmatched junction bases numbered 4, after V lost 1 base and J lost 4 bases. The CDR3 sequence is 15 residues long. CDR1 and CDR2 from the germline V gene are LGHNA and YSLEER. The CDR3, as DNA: TGCGCCAGCAGCCAAGGAGCGGGGGGGCGGTACGAGCAGTACTTC. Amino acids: CASSQGAGGRYEQYF.

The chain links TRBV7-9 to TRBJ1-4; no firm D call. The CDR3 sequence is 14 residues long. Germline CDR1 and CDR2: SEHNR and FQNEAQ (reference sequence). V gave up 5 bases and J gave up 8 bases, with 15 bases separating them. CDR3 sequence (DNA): TGTGCCAGCAGCCCGGTGGGATCGGTAGAAAAACTGTTTTTT. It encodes CASSPVGSVEKLFF.

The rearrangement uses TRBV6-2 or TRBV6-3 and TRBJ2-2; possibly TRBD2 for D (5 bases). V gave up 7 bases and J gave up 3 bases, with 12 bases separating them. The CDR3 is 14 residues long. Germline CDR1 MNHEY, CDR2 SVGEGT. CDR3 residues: CASIDYTYTGELFF. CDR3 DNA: TGTGCCAGCATTGACTATACGTACACCGGGGAGCTGTTTTTT.

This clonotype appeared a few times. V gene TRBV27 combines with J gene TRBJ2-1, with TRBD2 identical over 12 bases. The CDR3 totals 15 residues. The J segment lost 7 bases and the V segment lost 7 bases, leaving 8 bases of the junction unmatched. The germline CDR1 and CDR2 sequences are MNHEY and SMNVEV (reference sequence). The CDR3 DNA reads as TGTGCCAGCACTATTCTAGCGGGGGGGCATAATGAGCAGTTCTTC. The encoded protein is CASTILAGGHNEQFF.

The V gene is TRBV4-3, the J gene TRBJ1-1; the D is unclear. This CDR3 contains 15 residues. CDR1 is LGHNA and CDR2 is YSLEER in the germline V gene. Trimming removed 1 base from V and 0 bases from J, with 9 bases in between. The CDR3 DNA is TGCGCCAGCAGCCAAGCGTTGCTAATGAACACTGAAGCTTTCTTT. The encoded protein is CASSQALLMNTEAFF.

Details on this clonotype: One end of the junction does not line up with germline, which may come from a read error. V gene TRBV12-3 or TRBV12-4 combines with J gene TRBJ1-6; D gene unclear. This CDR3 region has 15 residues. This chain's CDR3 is CASSLYRGSDSPPHF. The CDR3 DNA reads TGTGCCAGCAGTTTATACCGGGGTAGTGATTCACCCCCCCACTTT.

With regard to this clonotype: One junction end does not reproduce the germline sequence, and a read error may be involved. CDR3 region: CAGSIYQADTQYF. In DNA, the CDR3 is TGTGCCGGTAGTATCTACCAGGCAGATACGCAGTATTTT. This sequence joins TRBV19 and TRBJ2-3; no definite D call. The CDR3 has 13 amino acids. Looked up from germline, CDR1 is LNHDA and CDR2 is SQIVND (reference sequence).

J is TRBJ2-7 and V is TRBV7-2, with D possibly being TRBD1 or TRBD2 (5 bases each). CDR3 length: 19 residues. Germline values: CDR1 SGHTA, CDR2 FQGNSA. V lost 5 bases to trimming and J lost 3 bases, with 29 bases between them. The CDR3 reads CASSPREHTKRGSDYEQYF. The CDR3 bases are TGTGCCAGCAGCCCCCGGGAACATACTAAGAGGGGTAGCGACTACGAGCAGTACTTC.

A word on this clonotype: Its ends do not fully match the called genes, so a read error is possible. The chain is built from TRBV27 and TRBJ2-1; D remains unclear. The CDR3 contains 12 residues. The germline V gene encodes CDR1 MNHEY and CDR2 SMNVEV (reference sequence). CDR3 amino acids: CASSLTNNEQSF. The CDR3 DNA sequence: TGTGCCAGCAGTTTGACCAACAATGAGCAGTCCTTC.

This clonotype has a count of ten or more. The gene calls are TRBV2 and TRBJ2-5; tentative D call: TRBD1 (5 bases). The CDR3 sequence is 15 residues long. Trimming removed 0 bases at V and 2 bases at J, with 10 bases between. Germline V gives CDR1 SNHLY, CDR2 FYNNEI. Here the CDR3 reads CASSEAGQDQETQYF. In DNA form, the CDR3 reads TGTGCCAGCAGTGAAGCGGGGCAGGATCAAGAGACCCAGTACTTC. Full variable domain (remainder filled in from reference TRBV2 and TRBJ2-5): EPEVTQTPSHQVTQMGQEVILRCVPISNHLYFYWYRQILGQKVEFLVSFYNNEISEKSEIFDDQFSVERPDGSNFTLKIRSTKLEDSAMYFCASSEAGQDQETQYFGPGTRLLVL.

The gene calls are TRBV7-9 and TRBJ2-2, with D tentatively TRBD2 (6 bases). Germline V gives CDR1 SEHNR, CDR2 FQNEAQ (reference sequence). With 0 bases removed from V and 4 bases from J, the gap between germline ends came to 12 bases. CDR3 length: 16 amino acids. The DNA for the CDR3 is TGTGCCAGCAGCTTAGCTGACGGGGGATCCACCGGGGAGCTGTTTTTT. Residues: CASSLADGGSTGELFF.

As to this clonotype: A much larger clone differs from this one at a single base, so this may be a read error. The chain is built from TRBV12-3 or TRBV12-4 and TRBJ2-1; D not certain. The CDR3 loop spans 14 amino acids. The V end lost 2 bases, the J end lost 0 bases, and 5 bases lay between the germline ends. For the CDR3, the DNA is TGTGCCAGCAGTTTAACGTCCTCCTACAATGAGCAGTTCTTC. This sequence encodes CASSLTSSYNEQFF.

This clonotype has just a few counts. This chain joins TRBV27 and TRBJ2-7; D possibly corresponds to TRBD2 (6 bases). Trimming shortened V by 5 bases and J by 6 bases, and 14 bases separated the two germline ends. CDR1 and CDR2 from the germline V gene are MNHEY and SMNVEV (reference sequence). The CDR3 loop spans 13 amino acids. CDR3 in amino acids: CASSLPPGGEQYF. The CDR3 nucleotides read TGTGCCAGCAGTCTCCCCCCCGGGGGCGAGCAGTACTTC.